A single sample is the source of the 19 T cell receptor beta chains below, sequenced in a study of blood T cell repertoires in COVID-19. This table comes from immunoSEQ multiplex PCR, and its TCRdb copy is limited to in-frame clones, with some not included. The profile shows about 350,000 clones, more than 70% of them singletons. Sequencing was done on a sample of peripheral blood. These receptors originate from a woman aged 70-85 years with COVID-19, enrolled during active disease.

CDR3 in amino acids: CASSAHQTGNTIYF. As DNA, the CDR3 is TGTGCCAGCAGCGCACATCAGACAGGAAACACCATATATTTT. The chain employs TRBV9 and TRBJ1-3, with D unresolved. The CDR3 totals 14 residues. Germline CDR1 SGDLS, CDR2 YYNGEE. V was trimmed by 3 bases and J by 4 bases, leaving 11 bases between them.

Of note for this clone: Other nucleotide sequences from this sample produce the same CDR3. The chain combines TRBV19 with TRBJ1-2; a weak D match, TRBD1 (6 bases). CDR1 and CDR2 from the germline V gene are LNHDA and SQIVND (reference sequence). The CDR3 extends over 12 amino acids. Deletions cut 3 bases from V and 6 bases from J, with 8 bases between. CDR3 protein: CASSIGQNGYTF. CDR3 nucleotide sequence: TGTGCCAGTAGTATCGGACAGAATGGCTACACCTTC. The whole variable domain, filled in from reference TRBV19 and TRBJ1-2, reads DGGITQSPKYLFRKEGQNVTLSCEQNLNHDAMYWYRQDPGQGLRLIYYSQIVNDFQKGDIAEGYSVSREKKESFPLTVTSAQKNPTAFYLCASSIGQNGYTFGSGTRLTVV.

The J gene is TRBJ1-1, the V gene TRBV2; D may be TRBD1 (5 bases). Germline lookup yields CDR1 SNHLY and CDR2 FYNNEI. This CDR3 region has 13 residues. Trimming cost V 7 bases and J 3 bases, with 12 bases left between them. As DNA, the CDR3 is TGTGCCAGCAAAGACCAGGGATACACTGAAGCTTTCTTT. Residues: CASKDQGYTEAFF.

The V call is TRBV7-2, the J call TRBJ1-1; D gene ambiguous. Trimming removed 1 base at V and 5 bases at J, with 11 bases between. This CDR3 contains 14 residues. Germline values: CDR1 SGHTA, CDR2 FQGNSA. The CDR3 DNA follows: TGTGCCAGCAGCTTAGGTGTCGGGAGAACTGAAGCTTTCTTT. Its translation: CASSLGVGRTEAFF.

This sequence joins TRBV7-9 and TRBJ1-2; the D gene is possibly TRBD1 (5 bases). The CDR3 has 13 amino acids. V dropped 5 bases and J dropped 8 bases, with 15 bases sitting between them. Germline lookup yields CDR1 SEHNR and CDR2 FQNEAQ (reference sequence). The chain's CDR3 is CASSPSGIWGYTF. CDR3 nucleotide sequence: TGTGCCAGCAGCCCGTCAGGGATTTGGGGCTACACCTTC.

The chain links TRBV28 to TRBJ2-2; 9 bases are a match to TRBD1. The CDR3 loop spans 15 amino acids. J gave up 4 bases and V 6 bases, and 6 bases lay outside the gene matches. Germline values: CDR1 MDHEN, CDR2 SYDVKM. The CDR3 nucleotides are TGTGCCAGCAGCGGGACAGGGCAGGGCACCGGGGAGCTGTTTTTT. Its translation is CASSGTGQGTGELFF.

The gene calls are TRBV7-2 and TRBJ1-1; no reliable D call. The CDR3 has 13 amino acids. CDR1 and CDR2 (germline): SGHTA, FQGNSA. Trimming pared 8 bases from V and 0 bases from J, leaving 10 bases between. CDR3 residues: CASDWLMNTEAFF. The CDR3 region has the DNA TGTGCCAGCGACTGGCTCATGAACACTGAAGCTTTCTTT.

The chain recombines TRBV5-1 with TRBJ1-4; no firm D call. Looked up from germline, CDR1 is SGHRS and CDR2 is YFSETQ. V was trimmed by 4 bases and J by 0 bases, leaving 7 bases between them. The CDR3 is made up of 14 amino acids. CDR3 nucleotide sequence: TGCGCCAGCAGCCCCTTATCAACTAATGAAAAACTGTTTTTT. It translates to CASSPLSTNEKLFF. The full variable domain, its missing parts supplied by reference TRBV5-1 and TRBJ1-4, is KAGVTQTPRYLIKTRGQQVTLSCSPISGHRSVSWYQQTPGQGLQFLFEYFSETQRNKGNFPGRFSGRQFSNSRSEMNVSTLELGDSALYLCASSPLSTNEKLFFGSGTQLSVL.

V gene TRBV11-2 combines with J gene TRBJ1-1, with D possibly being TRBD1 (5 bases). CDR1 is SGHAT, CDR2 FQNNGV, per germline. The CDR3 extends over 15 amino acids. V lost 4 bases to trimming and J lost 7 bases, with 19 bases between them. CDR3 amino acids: CASSSATGGVGEAFF. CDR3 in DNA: TGTGCCAGCAGCTCCGCTACTGGGGGGGTTGGTGAAGCTTTCTTT. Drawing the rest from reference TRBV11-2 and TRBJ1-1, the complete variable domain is EAGVAQSPRYKIIEKRQSVAFWCNPISGHATLYWYQQILGQGPKLLIQFQNNGVVDDSQLPKDRFSAERLKGVDSTLKIQPAKLEDSAVYLCASSSATGGVGEAFFGQGTRLTVV.

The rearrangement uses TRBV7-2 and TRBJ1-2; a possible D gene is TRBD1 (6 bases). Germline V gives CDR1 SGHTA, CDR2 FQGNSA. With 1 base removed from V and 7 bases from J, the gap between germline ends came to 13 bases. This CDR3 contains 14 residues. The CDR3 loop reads CASSLVQGPGGYTF. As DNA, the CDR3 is TGTGCCAGCAGCTTAGTACAGGGACCTGGTGGCTACACCTTC.

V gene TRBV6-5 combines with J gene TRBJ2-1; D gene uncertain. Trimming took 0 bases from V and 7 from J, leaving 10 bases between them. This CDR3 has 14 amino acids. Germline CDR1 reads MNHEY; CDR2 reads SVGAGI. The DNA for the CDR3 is TGTGCCAGCAGTTACTCGATCAGGCTGAATGAGCAGTTCTTC. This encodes CASSYSIRLNEQFF.

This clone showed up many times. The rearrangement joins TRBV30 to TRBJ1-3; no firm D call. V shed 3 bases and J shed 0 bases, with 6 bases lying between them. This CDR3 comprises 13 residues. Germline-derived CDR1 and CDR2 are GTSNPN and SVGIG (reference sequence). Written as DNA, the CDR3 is TGTGCCTGGAGCCACACCTCTGGAAACACCATATATTTT. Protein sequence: CAWSHTSGNTIYF.

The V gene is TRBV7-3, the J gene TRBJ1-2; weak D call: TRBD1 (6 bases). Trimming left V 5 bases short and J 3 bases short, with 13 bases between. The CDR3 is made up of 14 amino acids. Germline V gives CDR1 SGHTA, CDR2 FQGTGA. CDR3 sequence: CASSPRGGHYGYTF. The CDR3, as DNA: TGTGCCAGCAGCCCCCGGGGGGGGCACTATGGCTACACCTTC. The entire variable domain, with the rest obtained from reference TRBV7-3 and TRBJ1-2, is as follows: GAGVSQTPSNKVTEKGKYVELRCDPISGHTALYWYRQSLGQGPEFLIYFQGTGAADDSGLPNDRFFAVRPEGSVSTLKIQRTERGDSAVYLCASSPRGGHYGYTFGSGTRLTVV.

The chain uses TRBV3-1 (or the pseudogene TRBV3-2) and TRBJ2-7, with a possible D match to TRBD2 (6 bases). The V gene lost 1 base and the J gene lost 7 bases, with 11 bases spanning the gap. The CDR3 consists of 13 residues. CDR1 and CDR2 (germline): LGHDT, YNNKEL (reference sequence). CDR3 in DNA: TGTGCCAGCAGCCAAGGCCCAGGAGGGGAGCAGTACTTC. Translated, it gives CASSQGPGGEQYF.

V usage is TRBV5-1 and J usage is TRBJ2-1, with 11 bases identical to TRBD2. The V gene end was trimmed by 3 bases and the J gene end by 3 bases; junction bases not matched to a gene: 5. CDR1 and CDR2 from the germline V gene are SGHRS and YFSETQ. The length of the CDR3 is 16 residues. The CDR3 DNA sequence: TGCGCCAGCAGCTCAGGGACTAGCGGAAACTACAATGAGCAGTTCTTC. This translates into CASSSGTSGNYNEQFF.

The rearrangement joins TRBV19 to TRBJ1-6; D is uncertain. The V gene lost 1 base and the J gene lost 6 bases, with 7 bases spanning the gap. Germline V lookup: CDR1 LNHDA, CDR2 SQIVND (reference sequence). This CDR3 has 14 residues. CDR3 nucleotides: TGTGCCAGTAGTATAGGAGGGCCTAATTCACCCCTCCACTTT. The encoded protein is CASSIGGPNSPLHF. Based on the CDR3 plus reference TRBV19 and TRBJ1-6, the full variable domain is DGGITQSPKYLFRKEGQNVTLSCEQNLNHDAMYWYRQDPGQGLRLIYYSQIVNDFQKGDIAEGYSVSREKKESFPLTVTSAQKNPTAFYLCASSIGGPNSPLHFGNGTRLTVT.

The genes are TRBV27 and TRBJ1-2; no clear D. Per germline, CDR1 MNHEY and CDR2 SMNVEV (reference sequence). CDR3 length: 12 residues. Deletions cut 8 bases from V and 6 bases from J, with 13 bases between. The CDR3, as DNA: TGTGCCAGCTTGGGTGGGCCCGATGGCTACACCTTC. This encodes CASLGGPDGYTF.

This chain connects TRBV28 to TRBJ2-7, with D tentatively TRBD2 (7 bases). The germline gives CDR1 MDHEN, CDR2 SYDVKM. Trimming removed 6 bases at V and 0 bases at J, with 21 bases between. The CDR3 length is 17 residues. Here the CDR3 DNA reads TGTGCCAGCAGCCCCTCGGCGGGGAGGGGGGGCTCCTACGAGCAGTACTTC. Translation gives CASSPSAGRGGSYEQYF.

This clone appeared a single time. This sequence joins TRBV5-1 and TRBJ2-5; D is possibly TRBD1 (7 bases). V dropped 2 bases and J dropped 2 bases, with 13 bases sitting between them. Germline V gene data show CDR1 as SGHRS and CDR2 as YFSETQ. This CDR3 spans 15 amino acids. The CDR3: CASSFRTGGQETQYF. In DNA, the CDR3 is TGCGCCAGCAGCTTCAGGACAGGAGGGCAAGAGACCCAGTACTTC.